The source of this TCR beta chain is a study of blood T cell repertoires in COVID-19 (dated by TCRdb to about 2020). In terms of the full investigation: The collaborator samples originated in the United States, Italy and Spain and spanned the acute and convalescent phases of COVID-19. Samples were obtained from the ongoing ImmuneRACE study (first 160 participants) and from 1,254 subjects provided by 6 global collaborators. Where available, HLA class I and class II types were taken from metadata supplied by the sample provider and were not determined by assay-based typing. A de-identified subject ID, COVID-19 status, age in years and sex were almost always included in the sample metadata. The dataset comprised deeply sampled blood TCRbeta repertoires from subjects exposed to, actively infected with, or recovered from COVID-19. A freely available public database, intended as a resource for researchers studying the immune response to SARS-CoV-2, is where the repertoires were released. The material from the prospective study consisted of cDNA or gDNA derived from T cells, B-cell-depleted T cells, or PBMCs. What the study reported, not specific to this receptor: The amount of clinical and demographic metadata varied by source and participant and was provided uncurated.

The collaborating institutions used their own protocols to collect whole blood in K2EDTA tubes. Collaborator samples were shipped for TCRbeta analysis as frozen whole blood, isolated PBMCs, or DNA extracted from either sample type. TCRbeta CDR3 regions were amplified from genomic DNA by means of the immunoSEQ Assay, a bias-controlled multiplex PCR. Under the source paper's analysis protocol: Within the assay, amplification of reference gene primers was used to estimate how many nucleated cells each sample contained. To quantify the absolute abundance of each unique TCRbeta CDR3 rearrangement, sequence reads were collapsed and filtered. For each sample, productive Simpson clonality was calculated as the square root of Simpson's diversity index across productive rearrangements. TCRdb limited this immuneACCESS table to in-frame rearrangements with V and J called. A share of clones is missing; checked studies link under half to unresolved V genes, and the rest is unexplained. D and trimming come from the DNA, and the V and J calls and clone size come from that table. This sample holds 200,000 or so clones; 80% to 90% were observed only once. The top ten clones comprise less than 20% of the sample.

A distance of 10 bases separates the germline ends of V and J, which lose 0 bases and 4 bases respectively. The CDR3 contains 15 residues, cysteine and phenylalanine counted. Only the CDR3 portion is preserved as DNA: 45 bases, with reading frame beginning at the first base. CDR1 and CDR2 were assigned from the germline V gene as SGDLS and YYNGEE. This clone was counted once. This clone's antigen is unknown. One base away there is no much larger clone; base qualities are not given. Sequencing was performed on peripheral blood. Recombination joined TRBV9 with TRBJ2-2; the D gene is perhaps TRBD2, on 5 matching bases. The sequence was collected from a human donor in a cohort sampled during active COVID-19. CDR3 reads: CASSVGAAVTGELFF. The DNA is as follows: TGTGCCAGCAGCGTAGGAGCGGCGGTCACCGGGGAGCTGTTTTTT.